A selection of T cell receptor beta chains follows, all from one sample in a study of beta chain features in type 1 diabetes. Libraries were prepared by immunoSEQ multiplex PCR; TCRdb keeps only in-frame clonotypes and omits some of them. This sample has 140,000 to 150,000 clones, with 40% to 55% found just once. The specimen was Tregs from blood. The receptors were gathered from a man younger than 35 in good health. Each CDR3 is given with its conserved first and last residue. Each record gives: CDR3 DNA, CDR3 protein, J gene, clone size, V gene, D gene. A D gene is named only where the DNA matches it firmly. Expanded clones get a size class; other rows say once, few or many, or leave the size out.

CDR3 DNA: TGTGCCAGCTCACCACCCCGGGTTTCAGAGACCCAGTACTTC; CDR3 protein: CASSPPRVSETQYF; J gene: TRBJ2-5; clone size: NA; V gene: TRBV18; D gene: NA
CDR3 DNA: TGTGCCATCAGTGAGTTATTCAGCGGGGAGCTGTTTTTT; CDR3 protein: CAISELFSGELFF; J gene: TRBJ2-2; clone size: few; V gene: TRBV10-3; D gene: NA
CDR3 DNA: TGTGCCAGCAGCTTAATGGGACAGCTCACCGGGGAGCTGTTTTTT; CDR3 protein: CASSLMGQLTGELFF; J gene: TRBJ2-2; clone size: once; V gene: TRBV7-3; D gene: TRBD1
CDR3 DNA: TGTGCCGGCGGGCTCGACAACACCGGGGAGCTGTTTTTT; CDR3 protein: CAGGLDNTGELFF; J gene: TRBJ2-2; clone size: few; V gene: TRBV7-9; D gene: NA
CDR3 DNA: TGTGCCAGCGCGGGACTCCCGGGAAACACCATATATTTT; CDR3 protein: CASAGLPGNTIYF; J gene: TRBJ1-3; clone size: few; V gene: TRBV7-2; D gene: NA
CDR3 DNA: TGTGCCAGCAGCCAAGTACAGTTCTCCTACGAGCAGTACTTC; CDR3 protein: CASSQVQFSYEQYF; J gene: TRBJ2-7; clone size: NA; V gene: TRBV4-2; D gene: NA
CDR3 DNA: TGCGCCAGCAGCTTGGCCTTGGCCAGGATCCACACAGATACGCAGTATTTT; CDR3 protein: CASSLALARIHTDTQYF; J gene: TRBJ2-3; clone size: NA; V gene: TRBV5-1; D gene: NA
CDR3 DNA: TGTGCCAGCAGTTCCATAACAGGGACGGAGGAGCAGTACTTC; CDR3 protein: CASSSITGTEEQYF; J gene: TRBJ2-7; clone size: few; V gene: TRBV28; D gene: NA
CDR3 DNA: TGTGCCAGCAGCGTACGCGGGGACGGGGATACGCAGTATTTT; CDR3 protein: CASSVRGDGDTQYF; J gene: TRBJ2-3; clone size: NA; V gene: TRBV9; D gene: NA
CDR3 DNA: TGCGCCAGCAGCTTGGGGGGGGTTGAAGAGACCCAGTACTTC; CDR3 protein: CASSLGGVEETQYF; J gene: TRBJ2-5; clone size: NA; V gene: TRBV5-1; D gene: NA
CDR3 DNA: TGTGCCAGCCAGCCTTGGACAGGGTTGGCTGAAGCTTTCTTT; CDR3 protein: CASQPWTGLAEAFF; J gene: TRBJ1-1; clone size: once; V gene: TRBV5-6; D gene: TRBD1
CDR3 DNA: TGCGCCAGCAGCTTGAATCAGGATACGCAGTATTTT; CDR3 protein: CASSLNQDTQYF; J gene: TRBJ2-3; clone size: NA; V gene: TRBV5-1; D gene: NA
CDR3 DNA: TGTGCCAGCCCCCAATCAGCCGGGAAGAACACTGAAGCTTTCTTT; CDR3 protein: CASPQSAGKNTEAFF; J gene: TRBJ1-1; clone size: few; V gene: TRBV7-2; D gene: NA
CDR3 DNA: TGCGCCAGCAGCCAAGTATATGACTATGGGAGGGCCTACGAGCAGTACTTC; CDR3 protein: CASSQVYDYGRAYEQYF; J gene: TRBJ2-7; clone size: NA; V gene: TRBV4-3; D gene: TRBD2
CDR3 DNA: TGTGCCACCAGCACCGCGCGGGGCCAGGCGCAGTATTTT; CDR3 protein: CATSTARGQAQYF; J gene: TRBJ2-3; clone size: NA; V gene: TRBV15; D gene: NA
CDR3 DNA: TGTGCCAGCTCACCATTCCCGCTTGCGAACGAGCAGTACTTC; CDR3 protein: CASSPFPLANEQYF; J gene: TRBJ2-7; clone size: few; V gene: TRBV18; D gene: NA
CDR3 DNA: TGTGCCAGCAGTTCCGGACGAGGGCAGCCCCAGCATTTT; CDR3 protein: CASSSGRGQPQHF; J gene: TRBJ1-5; clone size: NA; V gene: TRBV6-1; D gene: NA
CDR3 DNA: TGTGCCAGCAGTCCCCTCGACAGGAGAAAGGCCAACGTCCTGACTTTC; CDR3 protein: CASSPLDRRKANVLTF; J gene: TRBJ2-6; clone size: NA; V gene: TRBV28; D gene: NA
CDR3 DNA: TGTGCCAGCAGCTTAATATCGGGATGGGATCAGCCCCAGCATTTT; CDR3 protein: CASSLISGWDQPQHF; J gene: TRBJ1-5; clone size: few; V gene: TRBV7-3; D gene: NA
CDR3 DNA: TGTGCCAGCAGTCTCAGACCGGACAGCGTGAGTTATGGCTACACCTTC; CDR3 protein: CASSLRPDSVSYGYTF; J gene: TRBJ1-2; clone size: NA; V gene: TRBV28; D gene: NA
CDR3 DNA: TGTGCCACCTGGACAGCCCAAGCTTACGAGCAGTACTTC; CDR3 protein: CATWTAQAYEQYF; J gene: TRBJ2-7; clone size: NA; V gene: TRBV2; D gene: NA
CDR3 DNA: TGCGCCAGCAGCTTGGGAGTAGGGGCGGGGAGAGGCAATCAGCCCCAGCATTTT; CDR3 protein: CASSLGVGAGRGNQPQHF; J gene: TRBJ1-5; clone size: NA; V gene: TRBV5-1; D gene: NA
CDR3 DNA: TGTGCCAGCAGCTTAGCGCCTACGGGGGGGTTGACAGATACGCAGTATTTT; CDR3 protein: CASSLAPTGGLTDTQYF; J gene: TRBJ2-3; clone size: NA; V gene: TRBV7-2; D gene: TRBD2
CDR3 DNA: TGTGCCAGCAGCCACCGGGACAGCTTATTACGTTTGAACACTGAAGCTTTCTTT; CDR3 protein: CASSHRDSLLRLNTEAFF; J gene: TRBJ1-1; clone size: few; V gene: TRBV7-2; D gene: TRBD1
CDR3 DNA: TGTGCCAGCAGCCGGTTGGACAGGGGACACGTTCATGGTGTACCCTTC; CDR3 protein: CASSRLDRGHVHGVPF; J gene: TRBJ1-2; clone size: NA; V gene: TRBV14; D gene: TRBD1
CDR3 DNA: TGTGCCAGCAGTTTTGCGGGAGTAACCGGGGAGCTGTTTTTT; CDR3 protein: CASSFAGVTGELFF; J gene: TRBJ2-2; clone size: NA; V gene: TRBV28; D gene: TRBD2
CDR3 DNA: TGTGCCAGCACTCTGGGGCGGGGGGGCTATGAGCAGTTCTTC; CDR3 protein: CASTLGRGGYEQFF; J gene: TRBJ2-1; clone size: few; V gene: TRBV27; D gene: TRBD2
CDR3 DNA: TGTGCCTGGAGTTTACTCTACACTGAAGCTTTCTTT; CDR3 protein: CAWSLLYTEAFF; J gene: TRBJ1-1; clone size: NA; V gene: TRBV30; D gene: NA
CDR3 DNA: TGTGCCAGCAGCTTAGGTCCTAGCGGGAGGGCGAGGGGGAATGATGAGCAGTTCTTC; CDR3 protein: CASSLGPSGRARGNDEQFF; J gene: TRBJ2-1; clone size: NA; V gene: TRBV7-9; D gene: TRBD2
CDR3 DNA: TGTGCCAGCAGCCCCCCAGCGGATGAGCAGTTCTTC; CDR3 protein: CASSPPADEQFF; J gene: TRBJ2-1; clone size: NA; V gene: TRBV7-2; D gene: NA
CDR3 DNA: TGTGCCAGTAGTATTAGGACAGGGGCTGAAGCTTTCTTT; CDR3 protein: CASSIRTGAEAFF; J gene: TRBJ1-1; clone size: NA; V gene: TRBV19; D gene: TRBD1
CDR3 DNA: TGTGCCAGCAGCTTACTTCTTGGGACAGGGATTAATTCACCCCTCCACTTT; CDR3 protein: CASSLLLGTGINSPLHF; J gene: TRBJ1-6; clone size: NA; V gene: TRBV7-2; D gene: TRBD1
CDR3 DNA: TGTGCCAGCAGCCAAGCCTACCCAGATACGCAGTATTTT; CDR3 protein: CASSQAYPDTQYF; J gene: TRBJ2-3; clone size: few; V gene: TRBV4-2; D gene: NA
CDR3 DNA: TGTGCCAGCAGCTTAGGTCGCGGTTTCTCCTACGAGCAGTACTTC; CDR3 protein: CASSLGRGFSYEQYF; J gene: TRBJ2-7; clone size: NA; V gene: TRBV7-2; D gene: NA
CDR3 DNA: TGTGCCAGCAGCGTATCCCTCTTTAACACCGGGGAGCTGTTTTTT; CDR3 protein: CASSVSLFNTGELFF; J gene: TRBJ2-2; clone size: NA; V gene: TRBV9; D gene: NA
CDR3 DNA: TGTGCCATCAGCGCAGGGGCTAGCTATGGCTACACCTTC; CDR3 protein: CAISAGASYGYTF; J gene: TRBJ1-2; clone size: NA; V gene: TRBV10-3; D gene: NA
CDR3 DNA: TGCGCCAGCAGCTTGAGGGGACACCAGGGAACCGGGGAGCTGTTTTTT; CDR3 protein: CASSLRGHQGTGELFF; J gene: TRBJ2-2; clone size: NA; V gene: TRBV5-1; D gene: NA
CDR3 DNA: TGTGCCAGCAGCCAAGACAAATACTACGAGCAGTACTTC; CDR3 protein: CASSQDKYYEQYF; J gene: TRBJ2-7; clone size: few; V gene: TRBV4-2; D gene: NA
CDR3 DNA: TGTGCCAGCGGGGGATTAGCAGGGGTCAACACCATATATTTT; CDR3 protein: CASGGLAGVNTIYF; J gene: TRBJ1-3; clone size: NA; V gene: TRBV9; D gene: NA
CDR3 DNA: TGTGCCAGCAGCTTAGTTTCCGCGCTCCGCGAGACCCAGTACTTC; CDR3 protein: CASSLVSALRETQYF; J gene: TRBJ2-5; clone size: few; V gene: TRBV7-2; D gene: NA
CDR3 DNA: TGTGCCAGCAGTCGGGGGGGCACTGAAGCTTTCTTT; CDR3 protein: CASSRGGTEAFF; J gene: TRBJ1-1; clone size: NA; V gene: TRBV27; D gene: NA
CDR3 DNA: TGTGCCTGGAGTGTACCTGGGACAGGCCACTACGAGCAGTACTTC; CDR3 protein: CAWSVPGTGHYEQYF; J gene: TRBJ2-7; clone size: few; V gene: TRBV30; D gene: TRBD1
CDR3 DNA: TGTGCCAGCAGCGCCCACGGGAGCCCCTCCTACGAGCAGTACTTC; CDR3 protein: CASSAHGSPSYEQYF; J gene: TRBJ2-7; clone size: few; V gene: TRBV5-4; D gene: NA
CDR3 DNA: TGTGCCAGCTCACCCGCGGAAGAGACCCAGTACTTC; CDR3 protein: CASSPAEETQYF; J gene: TRBJ2-5; clone size: NA; V gene: TRBV18; D gene: NA
CDR3 DNA: TGTGCCAGCAGTTACAGCGGGGTAGCTCAGCCCCAGCATTTT; CDR3 protein: CASSYSGVAQPQHF; J gene: TRBJ1-5; clone size: NA; V gene: TRBV6-5; D gene: NA
CDR3 DNA: TGTGCCAGCAGCGTGGCCGGGGAGAACACTGAAGCTTTCTTT; CDR3 protein: CASSVAGENTEAFF; J gene: TRBJ1-1; clone size: NA; V gene: TRBV9; D gene: NA
CDR3 DNA: TGTGCCAGCAGCTCGGGACAAGGTCTCTACGAGCAGTACTTC; CDR3 protein: CASSSGQGLYEQYF; J gene: TRBJ2-7; clone size: NA; V gene: TRBV7-6; D gene: NA
CDR3 DNA: TGTGCCAGCAGCCCGAATCCAGTCGGGTACGAGCAGTACTTC; CDR3 protein: CASSPNPVGYEQYF; J gene: TRBJ2-7; clone size: once; V gene: TRBV7-2; D gene: NA
CDR3 DNA: TGTGCCAGCAGCCCCCAGGGTAGCAATCAGCCCCAGCATTTT; CDR3 protein: CASSPQGSNQPQHF; J gene: TRBJ1-5; clone size: NA; V gene: TRBV7-2; D gene: NA
CDR3 DNA: TGTGCCAGCAGCCCCGGGACAGGGCCCTACAATGAGCAGTTCTTC; CDR3 protein: CASSPGTGPYNEQFF; J gene: TRBJ2-1; clone size: once; V gene: TRBV9; D gene: TRBD1
CDR3 DNA: TGCAGCGTTGGTAGCAGGGGGTCAACTGGGTTTCCCGGGGAGCTGTTTTTT; CDR3 protein: CSVGSRGSTGFPGELFF; J gene: TRBJ2-2; clone size: NA; V gene: TRBV29-1; D gene: TRBD1
CDR3 DNA: TGTGCCAGCAGCGTAGCACTAGCGGGAGTACTAGATACGCAGTATTTT; CDR3 protein: CASSVALAGVLDTQYF; J gene: TRBJ2-3; clone size: NA; V gene: TRBV9; D gene: TRBD2
CDR3 DNA: TGTGCCAGTTCTATACAGGGGAACTATGGCTACACCTTC; CDR3 protein: CASSIQGNYGYTF; J gene: TRBJ1-2; clone size: NA; V gene: TRBV6-6; D gene: TRBD1
CDR3 DNA: TGTGCCAGCAGTTCAGGGGGTGGTTCACCCCTCCACTTT; CDR3 protein: CASSSGGGSPLHF; J gene: TRBJ1-6; clone size: few; V gene: TRBV6-5; D gene: TRBD1
CDR3 DNA: TGCAGCGTTGGGGTCCGGGGATACGAGCAGTACTTC; CDR3 protein: CSVGVRGYEQYF; J gene: TRBJ2-7; clone size: NA; V gene: TRBV29-1; D gene: NA
CDR3 DNA: TGTGCCAGCAGGCCTCAGGGGTTCGGGGAGACCCAGTACTTC; CDR3 protein: CASRPQGFGETQYF; J gene: TRBJ2-5; clone size: few; V gene: TRBV6-6; D gene: NA
CDR3 DNA: TGTGCCAGCAAGCGGGGGCGCGGCGGGGAGCTGTTTTTT; CDR3 protein: CASKRGRGGELFF; J gene: TRBJ2-2; clone size: few; V gene: TRBV6-5; D gene: TRBD2
CDR3 DNA: TGTGCCAGCAGCGGTGGACAGATGAACACTGAAGCTTTCTTT; CDR3 protein: CASSGGQMNTEAFF; J gene: TRBJ1-1; clone size: NA; V gene: TRBV9; D gene: NA